One and the same sample provided the 24 T cell receptor beta chains below, sequenced in a study of regulatory T cells in long-lasting Graves disease. Libraries of TCR beta came from iRepertoire HTBI primers plus Arm-PCR of CDR3 regions. TCRdb used MiXCR to reprocess the multiplex PCR reads, holding one entry per CDR3 protein. The data hold about 470,000 distinct CDR3 sequences, with around 20% observed a single time. The time point denotes: persistent/refractory GD, antithyroid drugs over 5 years with positive TRAb. RNA from PBMCs was the source of the TCR library. The sequences come from peripheral blood mononuclear cells (PBMCs), collected when the disease was refractory, from a patient treated with antithyroid drugs. These receptors were taken from a female donor with Graves disease.

The chain combines TRBV5-1 with TRBJ2-7; 11 nucleotides agree with TRBD2. V shed 2 bases and J 7 bases; nucleotides not matched to a gene: 17. CDR1 and CDR2 from the germline V gene are SGHRS and YFSETQ. The CDR3 consists of 18 residues. CDR3 DNA sequence: TGCGCCAGCAGCTTTCCTGGAACTAGCGGGAGCGAGGGCGGGGAGCAGTACTTC. It codes for CASSFPGTSGSEGGEQYF. The full variable domain, in which reference TRBV5-1 and TRBJ2-7 provide the parts outside the CDR3, is KAGVTQTPRYLIKTRGQQVTLSCSPISGHRSVSWYQQTPGQGLQFLFEYFSETQRNKGNFPGRFSGRQFSNSRSEMNVSTLELGDSALYLCASSFPGTSGSEGGEQYFGPGTRLTVT.

This clonotype occurred many times. The chain recombines TRBV28 with TRBJ2-7; D is uncertain. The CDR3 extends over 15 amino acids. Germline CDR1 and CDR2: MDHEN and SYDVKM. V was clipped by 3 bases and J by 2 bases, with 14 bases between them. The CDR3 here is CASSFGREITYEQYF. The CDR3 DNA sequence: TGTGCCAGCAGTTTTGGCAGAGAGATAACCTACGAGCAGTACTTC. The full variable domain, with the rest looked up from reference TRBV28 and TRBJ2-7, is DVKVTQSSRYLVKRTGEKVFLECVQDMDHENMFWYRQDPGLGLRLIYFSYDVKMKEKGDIPEGYSVSREKKERFSLILESASTNQTSMYLCASSFGREITYEQYFGPGTRLTVT.

This clonotype was seen repeatedly, ten times or more. This rearrangement joins TRBV6-1 to TRBJ1-4; D remains ambiguous. Trimming cost V 10 bases and J 0 bases, with 15 bases left between them. Looked up from germline, CDR1 is MNHNS and CDR2 is SASEGT. CDR3 size: 15 residues. CDR3 region: CATRRATATNEKLFF. The CDR3 DNA reads TGTGCCACCCGGCGTGCGACGGCAACTAATGAAAAACTGTTTTTT.

This chain joins TRBV6-5 and TRBJ2-7; D ambiguous. Germline CDR1 MNHEY, CDR2 SVGAGI. CDR3 length equals 14 residues. V was cut by 0 bases and J by 0 bases, with 6 bases left in between. CDR3 sequence: CASSYSWVSYEQYF. The CDR3 DNA follows: TGTGCCAGCAGTTACTCTTGGGTCTCCTACGAGCAGTACTTC.

The sample holds many counts of this clonotype. The chain recombines TRBV7-2 with TRBJ1-2; D possibly corresponds to TRBD1 (6 bases). This CDR3 has 14 amino acids. Germline CDR1 and CDR2: SGHTA and FQGNSA. V was cut by 5 bases and J by 8 bases, with 18 bases left in between. Here the CDR3 DNA reads TGTGCCAGCAGCCCCCGCATTGAGGGGGACGGCTACACCTTC. Translated, it gives CASSPRIEGDGYTF.

The V and J genes are TRBV7-9 and TRBJ2-7, with D perhaps matching TRBD2 (5 bases). Between the trimmed V and J ends, which lost 1 base and 6 bases, there was a span of 13 bases. The CDR3 covers 14 residues. The germline V gene has CDR1 SEHNR and CDR2 FQNEAQ (reference sequence). The CDR3 loop is CASSLVAESGEQYF. CDR3 in DNA: TGTGCCAGCAGCTTAGTAGCAGAGAGCGGCGAGCAGTACTTC.

The V and J genes are TRBV24-1 and TRBJ2-7; unclear D gene. V was clipped by 1 base and J by 6 bases, with 12 bases between them. CDR1 is KGHDR, CDR2 SFDVKD, per germline. This CDR3 is built from 14 residues. This chain's CDR3 is CATSDFERPAEQYF. CDR3 DNA sequence: TGTGCCACCAGTGATTTCGAGAGGCCAGCCGAGCAGTACTTC.

V gene TRBV28 combines with J gene TRBJ1-2, with TRBD1 identical over 9 bases. The ends lost 3 bases at V and 5 bases at J; junction bases unmatched: 4. The CDR3 covers 14 residues. Germline V gene sequence: CDR1 MDHEN, CDR2 SYDVKM. The CDR3 DNA reads as TGTGCCAGCAGTTTCCTAGACAGGGGGTATGGCTACACCTTC. The encoded protein is CASSFLDRGYGYTF.

This clonotype showed up many times. The V gene is TRBV29-1, the J gene TRBJ1-2; the match to TRBD1 covers 7 bases. CDR3 length: 13 residues. J lost 3 bases, V lost 6 bases, and 7 bases had no gene match. Per the germline V gene, CDR1 is SQVTM and CDR2 is ANQGSEA. CDR3 coding DNA: TGCAGCGTGACAGGGATTTACTACTATGGCTACACCTTC. The encoded protein is CSVTGIYYYGYTF.

This clonotype was found many times. J is TRBJ2-7 and V is TRBV20-1; no clear D. Per the germline V gene, CDR1 is DFQATT and CDR2 is SNEGSKA (reference sequence). Trimming cost V 5 bases and J 2 bases, with 13 bases left between them. The CDR3 has 13 amino acids. The CDR3 reads CSAGVMGTYEQYF. CDR3 sequence (DNA): TGCAGTGCTGGGGTGATGGGCACCTACGAGCAGTACTTC.

The chain joins TRBV29-1 to TRBJ1-1; TRBD1 aligns across 7 bases. V was pared by 4 bases and J by 7 bases, with 12 bases of the junction left unmatched. The germline V gene has CDR1 SQVTM and CDR2 ANQGSEA. This CDR3 is built from 14 residues. CDR3 sequence reads: CSVGWGGGSSEAFF. The CDR3 nucleotides are TGCAGCGTTGGTTGGGGAGGGGGCAGCAGTGAAGCTTTCTTT.

This clonotype was detected many times. The rearrangement joins TRBV6-1 to TRBJ2-5; 7 positions match TRBD1. In germline, CDR1 is MNHNS, CDR2 SASEGT. CDR3 length: 12 amino acids. The V gene end was trimmed by 6 bases and the J gene end by 4 bases; junction bases not matched to a gene: 2. In DNA form, the CDR3 reads TGTGCCAGCAGACACAGGGGAGAGACCCAGTACTTC. Protein: CASRHRGETQYF.

V usage is TRBV6-1 and J usage is TRBJ1-6; TRBD1 agrees at 7 bases. The ends lost 2 bases at V and 12 bases at J; junction bases unmatched: 10. From germline, CDR1 is MNHNS and CDR2 SASEGT. CDR3 length: 15 amino acids. In DNA, the CDR3 is TGTGCCAGCAGTGAACTGACAGGGAGGTTTGTACCCCTCCACTTT. Translated, it gives CASSELTGRFVPLHF.

In this sample, this clonotype turned up many times. The V gene is TRBV11-2, the J gene TRBJ1-2; D is uncertain. V lost 5 bases, J lost 1 base, and 8 bases lay in between. The CDR3 contains 13 residues. Germline V lookup: CDR1 SGHAT, CDR2 FQNNGV. The CDR3 nucleotides read TGTGCCAGCAGCACGGGTTTTAACTATGGCTACACCTTC. It codes for CASSTGFNYGYTF.

This rearrangement joins TRBV29-1 to TRBJ2-7; D is possibly TRBD2 (5 bases). The CDR3 loop spans 17 amino acids. Germline CDR1 reads SQVTM; CDR2 reads ANQGSEA. V was trimmed by 3 bases and J by 3 bases, leaving 24 bases between them. CDR3 in amino acids: CSVETPGKDQPFYEQYF. CDR3 in DNA: TGCAGCGTTGAGACCCCCGGGAAAGATCAACCCTTCTACGAGCAGTACTTC.

The rearrangement uses TRBV5-1 and TRBJ2-7, with 10 bases lining up with TRBD2. The CDR3 spans 17 residues. Trimming cost V 4 bases and J 0 bases; bases outside gene matches: 10. Germline CDR1 and CDR2: SGHRS and YFSETQ. This CDR3 reads CASSPLVAGGASYEQYF. For the CDR3, the DNA is TGCGCCAGCAGCCCCCTGGTAGCGGGAGGCGCCTCCTACGAGCAGTACTTC.

Only a few counts were recorded for this clonotype. V gene TRBV6-1 combines with J gene TRBJ2-5, with 8 positions matching TRBD2. The J segment lost 5 bases and the V segment lost 7 bases, leaving 9 bases of the junction unmatched. The CDR3 contains 14 residues. Per the germline V gene, CDR1 is MNHNS and CDR2 is SASEGT. For the CDR3, the DNA is TGTGCCAGCATCCAGACGGGAGGGGGGGAGACCCAGTACTTC. Translation: CASIQTGGGETQYF.

About this clonotype itself: This may be a read error: a much more frequent sequence differs by one nucleotide. V and J are TRBV12-3 or TRBV12-4 and TRBJ2-7, with TRBD1 matching 8 bases. The CDR3 length is 15 residues. Germline trimming cut 0 bases from V and 6 bases from J; bases unmatched to any gene: 7. The DNA for the CDR3 is TGTGCCAGCAGTTTAGCGCGGCAGGGGGCCTGCGAGCAGTACTTC. Translating gives CASSLARQGACEQYF.

This clonotype showed up just a few times. The rearrangement links TRBV19 to TRBJ1-6; D is ambiguous. CDR3 length: 12 amino acids. V dropped 6 bases and J dropped 8 bases, with 8 bases sitting between them. The germline CDR1 and CDR2 sequences are LNHDA and SQIVND (reference sequence). The CDR3 loop reads CASRRADSPLHF. DNA of the CDR3: TGTGCCAGTAGACGGGCGGATTCACCCCTCCACTTT.

V gene TRBV4-1 combines with J gene TRBJ1-5, with D possibly matching TRBD1 (5 bases). With 5 bases removed from V and 3 bases from J, the gap between germline ends came to 14 bases. This CDR3 contains 15 residues. Germline V gives CDR1 MGHRA, CDR2 YSYEKL. For the CDR3, the DNA is TGCGCCAGCAGCAGCCGGGAGGGGAACAATCAGCCCCAGCATTTT. This translates into CASSSREGNNQPQHF.

Ten or more counts support this clonotype. This chain connects TRBV2 to TRBJ1-5; no firm D call. The CDR3 extends over 13 amino acids. Germline lookup yields CDR1 SNHLY and CDR2 FYNNEI. V shed 3 bases and J shed 2 bases, with 5 bases lying between them. Here the CDR3 reads CASSESGNQPQHF. The CDR3 nucleotides are TGTGCCAGCAGTGAGAGTGGCAATCAGCCCCAGCATTTT.

This sequence joins TRBV7-9 and TRBJ2-7, with D unclear. CDR1 SEHNR and CDR2 FQNEAQ come from the germline V gene (reference sequence). The CDR3 runs to 13 residues. V was clipped by 5 bases and J by 1 base, with 9 bases between them. The chain's CDR3 is CASSPAASYEQYF. The CDR3 coding sequence is TGTGCCAGCAGCCCCGCGGCTTCCTACGAGCAGTACTTC.

The chain is built from TRBV20-1 and TRBJ1-3; D gene unclear. The CDR3 is 13 residues long. Trimming cost V 6 bases and J 0 bases, with 9 bases left between them. Germline assignment: CDR1 DFQATT and CDR2 SNEGSKA (reference sequence). This CDR3 is CSAAKPSGNTIYF. In DNA, the CDR3 is TGCAGTGCCGCCAAGCCCTCTGGAAACACCATATATTTT.

This clonotype has at least ten counts. This chain connects TRBV7-9 to TRBJ2-2; 9 bases fit TRBD1. Trimming cost V 4 bases and J 1 base; bases outside gene matches: 7. The CDR3 covers 17 residues. Germline V gene sequence: CDR1 SEHNR, CDR2 FQNEAQ (reference sequence). In DNA, the CDR3 is TGTGCCAGCAGCTCCGGTTGGGGACAGGGGAACACCGGGGAGCTGTTTTTT. This encodes CASSSGWGQGNTGELFF.